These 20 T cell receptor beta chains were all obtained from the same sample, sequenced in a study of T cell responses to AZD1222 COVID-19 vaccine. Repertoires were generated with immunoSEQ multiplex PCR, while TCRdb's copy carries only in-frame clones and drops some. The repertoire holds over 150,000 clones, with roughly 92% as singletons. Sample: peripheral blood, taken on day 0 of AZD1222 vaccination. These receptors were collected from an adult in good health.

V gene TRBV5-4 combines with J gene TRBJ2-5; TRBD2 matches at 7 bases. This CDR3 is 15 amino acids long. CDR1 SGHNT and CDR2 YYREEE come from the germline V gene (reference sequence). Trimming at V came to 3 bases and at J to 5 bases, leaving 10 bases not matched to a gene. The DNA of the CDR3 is TGTGCCAGCAGCTCCGGGACTACCCACGTGGAGACCCAGTACTTC. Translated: CASSSGTTHVETQYF. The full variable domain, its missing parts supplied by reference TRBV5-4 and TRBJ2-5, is ETGVTQSPTHLIKTRGQQVTLRCSSQSGHNTVSWYQQALGQGPQFIFQYYREEENGRGNFPPRFSGLQFPNYSSELNVNALELDDSALYLCASSSGTTHVETQYFGPGTRLLVL.

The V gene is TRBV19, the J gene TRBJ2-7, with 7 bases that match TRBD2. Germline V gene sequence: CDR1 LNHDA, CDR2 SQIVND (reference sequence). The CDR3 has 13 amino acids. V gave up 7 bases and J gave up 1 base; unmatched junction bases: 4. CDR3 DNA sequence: TGTGCCAGTAAAGCTAGCGGTTCCTACGAGCAGTACTTC. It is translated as CASKASGSYEQYF.

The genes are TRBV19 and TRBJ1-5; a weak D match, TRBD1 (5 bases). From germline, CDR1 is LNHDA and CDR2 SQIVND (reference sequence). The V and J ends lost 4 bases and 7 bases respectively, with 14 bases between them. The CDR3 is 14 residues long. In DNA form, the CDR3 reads TGTGCCAGTAGTAGAAACCAGGGTTGGCAGCCCCAGCATTTT. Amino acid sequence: CASSRNQGWQPQHF.

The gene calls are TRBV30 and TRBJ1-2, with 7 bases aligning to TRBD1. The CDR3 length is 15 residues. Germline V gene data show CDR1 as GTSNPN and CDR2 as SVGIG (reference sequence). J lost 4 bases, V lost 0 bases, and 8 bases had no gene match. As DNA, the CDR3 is TGTGCCTGGAGTGTGGGCAACAGGGGCTCCTATGGCTACACCTTC. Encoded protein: CAWSVGNRGSYGYTF. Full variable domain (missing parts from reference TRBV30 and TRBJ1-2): SQTIHQWPATLVQPVGSPLSLECTVEGTSNPNLYWYRQAAGRGLQLLFYSVGIGQISSEVPQNLSASRPQDRQFILSSKKLLLSDSGFYLCAWSVGNRGSYGYTFGSGTRLTVV.

The CDR3 DNA follows: TGTGCCAGCAGCTTGGCCAACTTCTTTAGGAACCATGAGCAGTTCTTC. This encodes CASSLANFFRNHEQFF. J is TRBJ2-1 and V is TRBV5-5; D remains unclear. The germline gives CDR1 SGHKS, CDR2 YYEKEE (reference sequence). The CDR3 spans 16 residues. V dropped 0 bases and J dropped 8 bases, with 18 bases sitting between them.

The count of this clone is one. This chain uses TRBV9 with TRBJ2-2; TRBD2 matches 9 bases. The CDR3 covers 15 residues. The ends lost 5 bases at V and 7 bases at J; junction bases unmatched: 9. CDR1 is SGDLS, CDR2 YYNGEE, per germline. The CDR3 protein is CASSSGTSFGGELFF. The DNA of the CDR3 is TGTGCCAGCAGTTCCGGGACTAGCTTCGGCGGGGAGCTGTTTTTT.

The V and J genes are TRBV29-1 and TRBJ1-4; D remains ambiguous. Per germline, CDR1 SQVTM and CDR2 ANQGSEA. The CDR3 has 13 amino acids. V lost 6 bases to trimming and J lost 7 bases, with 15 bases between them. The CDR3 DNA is TGCAGCGTGGCGACACATAGCGGTGAAAAACTGTTTTTT. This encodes CSVATHSGEKLFF.

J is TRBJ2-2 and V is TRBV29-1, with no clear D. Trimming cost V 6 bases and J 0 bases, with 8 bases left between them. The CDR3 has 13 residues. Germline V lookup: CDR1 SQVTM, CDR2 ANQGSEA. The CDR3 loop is CSVRIANTGELFF. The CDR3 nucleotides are TGCAGCGTCCGTATAGCGAACACCGGGGAGCTGTTTTTT.

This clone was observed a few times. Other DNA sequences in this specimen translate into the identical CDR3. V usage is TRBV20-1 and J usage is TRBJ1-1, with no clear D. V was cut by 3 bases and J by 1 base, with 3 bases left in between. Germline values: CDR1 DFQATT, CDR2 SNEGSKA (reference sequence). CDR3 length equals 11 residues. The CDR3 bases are TGCAGTGCTAGGGAGAACACTGAAGCTTTCTTT. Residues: CSARENTEAFF.

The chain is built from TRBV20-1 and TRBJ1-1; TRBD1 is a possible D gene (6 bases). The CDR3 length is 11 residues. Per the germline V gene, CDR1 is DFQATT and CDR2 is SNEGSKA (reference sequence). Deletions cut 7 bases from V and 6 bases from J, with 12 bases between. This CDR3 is CSGGAGPEAFF. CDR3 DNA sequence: TGCAGTGGGGGGGCGGGCCCTGAAGCTTTCTTT.

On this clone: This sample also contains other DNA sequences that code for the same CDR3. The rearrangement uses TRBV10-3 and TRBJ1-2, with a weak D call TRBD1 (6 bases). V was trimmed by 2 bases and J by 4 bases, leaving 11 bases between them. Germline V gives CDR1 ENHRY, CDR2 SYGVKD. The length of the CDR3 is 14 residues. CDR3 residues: CAISEPTGGYGYTF. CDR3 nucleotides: TGTGCCATCAGTGAGCCGACAGGAGGCTATGGCTACACCTTC.

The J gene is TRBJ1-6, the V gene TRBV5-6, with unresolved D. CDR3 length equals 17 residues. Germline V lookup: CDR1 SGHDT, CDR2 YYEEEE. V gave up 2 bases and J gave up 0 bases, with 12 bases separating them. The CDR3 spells CASSFRQSSSYNSPLHF. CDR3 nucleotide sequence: TGTGCCAGCAGCTTTCGGCAGTCGAGCTCCTATAATTCACCCCTCCACTTT.

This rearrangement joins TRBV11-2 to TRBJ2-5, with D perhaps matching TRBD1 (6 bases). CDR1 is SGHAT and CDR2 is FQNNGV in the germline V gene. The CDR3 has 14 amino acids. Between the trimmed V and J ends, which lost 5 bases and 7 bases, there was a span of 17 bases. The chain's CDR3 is CASSGVQGRGTQYF. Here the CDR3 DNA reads TGTGCCAGCAGCGGGGTACAGGGACGGGGGACCCAGTACTTC.

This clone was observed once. The CDR3 reads CASSAEPGLAGGRRDTQYF. In DNA, the CDR3 is TGTGCCAGCAGCGCAGAACCGGGACTAGCGGGGGGGCGTAGAGATACGCAGTATTTT. The chain couples TRBV9 to TRBJ2-3; TRBD2 aligns across 16 bases. After removal of 3 bases from V and 5 bases from J, the junction contained 12 bases not matched to a gene. The CDR3 has 19 amino acids. CDR1 is SGDLS and CDR2 is YYNGEE in the germline V gene.

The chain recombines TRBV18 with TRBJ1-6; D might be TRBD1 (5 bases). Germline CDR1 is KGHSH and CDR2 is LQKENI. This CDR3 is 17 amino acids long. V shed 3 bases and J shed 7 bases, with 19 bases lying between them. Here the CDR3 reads CASSPSGDGIGNSPLHF. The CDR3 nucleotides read TGTGCCAGCTCACCTTCGGGGGACGGGATCGGAAATTCACCCCTCCACTTT.

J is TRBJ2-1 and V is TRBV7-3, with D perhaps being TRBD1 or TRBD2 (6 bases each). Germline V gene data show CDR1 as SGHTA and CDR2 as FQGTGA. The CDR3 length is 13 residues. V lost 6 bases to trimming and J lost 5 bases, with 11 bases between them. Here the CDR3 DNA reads TGTGCCAGCAGTCGGGGGCTGGACAATGAGCAGTTCTTC. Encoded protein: CASSRGLDNEQFF. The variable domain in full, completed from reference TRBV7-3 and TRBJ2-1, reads GAGVSQTPSNKVTEKGKYVELRCDPISGHTALYWYRQSLGQGPEFLIYFQGTGAADDSGLPNDRFFAVRPEGSVSTLKIQRTERGDSAVYLCASSRGLDNEQFFGPGTRLTVL.

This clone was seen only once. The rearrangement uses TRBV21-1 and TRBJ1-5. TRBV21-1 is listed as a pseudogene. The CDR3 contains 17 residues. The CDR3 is CASSPGGGKSGNQPQHF. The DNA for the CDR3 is TGTGCCAGCAGCCCCGGGGGGGGGAAGTCAGGCAATCAGCCCCAGCATTTT.

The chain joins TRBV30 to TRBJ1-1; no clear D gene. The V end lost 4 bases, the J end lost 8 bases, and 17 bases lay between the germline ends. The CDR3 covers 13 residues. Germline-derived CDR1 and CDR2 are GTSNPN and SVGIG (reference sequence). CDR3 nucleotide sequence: TGTGCCTGGAAGTCTCGGGTGAACATGGAAGCTTTCTTT. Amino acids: CAWKSRVNMEAFF.

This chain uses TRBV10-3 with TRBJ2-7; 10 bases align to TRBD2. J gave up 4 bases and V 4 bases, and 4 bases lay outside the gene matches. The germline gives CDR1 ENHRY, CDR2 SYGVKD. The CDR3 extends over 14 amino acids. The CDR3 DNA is TGTGCCATCAGTGCACTAGCGGGGACATACGAGCAGTACTTC. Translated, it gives CAISALAGTYEQYF.

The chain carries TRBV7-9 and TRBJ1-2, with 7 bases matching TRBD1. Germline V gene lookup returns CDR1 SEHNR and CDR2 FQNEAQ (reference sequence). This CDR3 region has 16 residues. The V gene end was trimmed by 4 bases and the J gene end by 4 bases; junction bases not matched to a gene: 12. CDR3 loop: CASSSSRDSLLYGYTF. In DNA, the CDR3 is TGTGCCAGCAGCTCTTCGAGGGACAGCCTCCTCTATGGCTACACCTTC.